This TCR beta chain is from a study of PD-1 blockade in mismatch repair-deficient tumors. Mismatch repair deficiency was confirmed in all patients, by PCR or immunohistochemistry. Profiled with immunoSEQ multiplex PCR; TCRdb holds only in-frame clones, not every one. In the table there are some 120,000 clones, 65% to 80% of which are singletons. V was shortened by 4 bases and J by 4 bases, with 11 bases between the two germline ends. The CDR3 has 14 amino acids. Germline CDR1 and CDR2: LNHNV and YYDKDF (reference sequence). The chain employs TRBV15 and TRBJ1-5; D gene ambiguous. This sequence originates from an adult with mismatch repair-deficient cancer. This specimen consisted of peripheral blood, obtained 60 weeks after starting pembrolizumab. CDR3 DNA: TGTGCCACCAGCAACATCTCCTTTAATCAGCCCCAGCATTTT. It is translated as CATSNISFNQPQHF. The full variable domain, in which reference TRBV15 and TRBJ1-5 provide the parts outside the CDR3, is DAMVIQNPRYQVTQFGKPVTLSCSQTLNHNVMYWYQQKSSQAPKLLFHYYDKDFNNEADTPDNFQSRRPNTSFCFLDIRSPGLGDTAMYLCATSNISFNQPQHFGDGTRLSIL.